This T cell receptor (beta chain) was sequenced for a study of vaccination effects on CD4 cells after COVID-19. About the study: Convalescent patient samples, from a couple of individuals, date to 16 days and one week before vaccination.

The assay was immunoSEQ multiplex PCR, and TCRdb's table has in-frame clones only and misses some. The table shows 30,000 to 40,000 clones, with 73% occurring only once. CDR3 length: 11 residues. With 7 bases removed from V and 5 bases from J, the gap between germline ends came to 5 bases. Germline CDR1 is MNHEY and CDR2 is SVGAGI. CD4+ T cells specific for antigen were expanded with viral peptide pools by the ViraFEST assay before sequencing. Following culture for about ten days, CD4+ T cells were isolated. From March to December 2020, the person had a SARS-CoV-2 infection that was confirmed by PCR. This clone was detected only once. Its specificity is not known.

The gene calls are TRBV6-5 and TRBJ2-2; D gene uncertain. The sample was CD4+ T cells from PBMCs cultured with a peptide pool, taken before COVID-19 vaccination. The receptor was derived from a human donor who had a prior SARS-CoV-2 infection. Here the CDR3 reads CASKTTGELFF. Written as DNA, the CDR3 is TGTGCCAGCAAAACAACCGGGGAGCTGTTTTTT.